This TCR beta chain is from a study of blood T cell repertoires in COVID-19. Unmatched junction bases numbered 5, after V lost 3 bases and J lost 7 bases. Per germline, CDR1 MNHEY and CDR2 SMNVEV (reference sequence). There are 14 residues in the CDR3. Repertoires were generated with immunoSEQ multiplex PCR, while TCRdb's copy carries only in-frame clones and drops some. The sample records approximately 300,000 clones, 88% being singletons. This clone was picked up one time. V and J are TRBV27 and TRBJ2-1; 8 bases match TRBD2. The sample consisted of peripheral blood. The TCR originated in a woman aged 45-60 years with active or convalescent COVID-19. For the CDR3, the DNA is TGTGCCAGCAGTTTTCGACTAGCGTCGAATGAGCAGTTCTTC. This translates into CASSFRLASNEQFF.